The clone carrying this TCR beta chain was picked up a small number of times. In the original processing: How many nucleated cells were present was estimated from reference gene primer amplification. Measured with immunoSEQ multiplex PCR; TCRdb has only the in-frame clones, and not every one. The D gene and trimming were derived from the DNA, and the V and J assignments and clone size from that table. The data show under 300,000 clones, 70% to 90% seen once. The sample is drawn from a study of blood T cell repertoires in COVID-19. Trimming cost V 4 bases and J 1 base, with 6 bases left between them. This CDR3 region has 13 residues. Germline CDR1 reads LNHDA; CDR2 reads SQIVND (reference sequence).

This chain connects TRBV19 to TRBJ2-3; TRBD2 is a possible D gene (6 bases). The sequenced material came from peripheral blood. The clonotype was recovered from a woman between 65 and 79 years old with acute or convalescent COVID-19. CDR3 protein: CASSTSGTDTQYF. As DNA, the CDR3 is TGTGCCAGTAGTACTAGCGGCACAGATACGCAGTATTTT.